This TCR beta chain derives from a study of cytotoxic CD8 clonotypes in ibrutinib-treated CLL. Germline CDR1 and CDR2: MNHEY and SVGAGI. Trimming pared 0 bases from V and 1 base from J, leaving 7 bases between. The CDR3 spans 15 residues. Turning to this clone: The same CDR3 also results from other DNA sequences found in this sample.

TCRdb keeps only in-frame clones here, not all; method: immunoSEQ multiplex PCR. The profile shows some 200,000 clones, 70% to 75% of them singletons. The chain couples TRBV6-5 to TRBJ1-5; no clear D gene. This specimen consisted of PBMCs, obtained after 12 months of ibrutinib treatment. The receptor comes from a human donor with chronic lymphocytic leukemia. DNA for the CDR3: TGTGCCAGCAGTTACTCGAGCAGGAGCAATCAGCCCCAGCATTTT. Protein product: CASSYSSRSNQPQHF.